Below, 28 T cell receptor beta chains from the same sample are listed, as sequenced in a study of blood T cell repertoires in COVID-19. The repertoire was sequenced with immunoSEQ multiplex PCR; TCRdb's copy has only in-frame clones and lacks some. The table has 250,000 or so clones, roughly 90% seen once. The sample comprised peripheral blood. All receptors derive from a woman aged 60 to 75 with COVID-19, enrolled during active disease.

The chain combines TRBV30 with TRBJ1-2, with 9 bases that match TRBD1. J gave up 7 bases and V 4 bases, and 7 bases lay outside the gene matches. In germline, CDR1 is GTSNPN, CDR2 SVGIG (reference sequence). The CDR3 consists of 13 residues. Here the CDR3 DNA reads TGTGCCTGGACCCGGGGACAGGGTTTTGGCTACACCTTC. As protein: CAWTRGQGFGYTF.

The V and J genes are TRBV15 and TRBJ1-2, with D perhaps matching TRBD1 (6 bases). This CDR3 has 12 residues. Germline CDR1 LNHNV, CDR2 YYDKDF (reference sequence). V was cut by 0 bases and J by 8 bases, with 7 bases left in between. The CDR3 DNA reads TGTGCCACCAGCAGAGACAGGGGCGGCTACACCTTC. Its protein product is CATSRDRGGYTF.

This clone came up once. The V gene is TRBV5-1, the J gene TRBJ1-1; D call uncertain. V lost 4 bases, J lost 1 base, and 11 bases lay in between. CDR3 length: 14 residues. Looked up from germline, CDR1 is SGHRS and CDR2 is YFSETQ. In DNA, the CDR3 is TGCGCCAGCAGCGCCAGACATACGAACACTGAAGCTTTCTTT. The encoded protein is CASSARHTNTEAFF. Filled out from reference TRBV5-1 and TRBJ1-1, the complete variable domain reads KAGVTQTPRYLIKTRGQQVTLSCSPISGHRSVSWYQQTPGQGLQFLFEYFSETQRNKGNFPGRFSGRQFSNSRSEMNVSTLELGDSALYLCASSARHTNTEAFFGQGTRLTVV.

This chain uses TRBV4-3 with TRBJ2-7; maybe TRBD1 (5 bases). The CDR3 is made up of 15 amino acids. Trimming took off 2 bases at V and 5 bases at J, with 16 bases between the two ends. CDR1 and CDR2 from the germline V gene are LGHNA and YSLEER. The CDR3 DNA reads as TGCGCCAGCAGCCAATTTTTTACAGGTTTCCACGAGCAGTACTTC. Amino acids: CASSQFFTGFHEQYF.

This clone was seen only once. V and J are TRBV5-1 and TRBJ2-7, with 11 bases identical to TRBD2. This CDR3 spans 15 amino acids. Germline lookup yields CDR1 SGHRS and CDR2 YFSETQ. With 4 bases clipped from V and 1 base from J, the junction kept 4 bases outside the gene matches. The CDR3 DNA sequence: TGCGCCAGCAGCAACTTAGCGGGGGGGTCCTACGAGCAGTACTTC. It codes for CASSNLAGGSYEQYF. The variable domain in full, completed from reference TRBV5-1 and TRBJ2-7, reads KAGVTQTPRYLIKTRGQQVTLSCSPISGHRSVSWYQQTPGQGLQFLFEYFSETQRNKGNFPGRFSGRQFSNSRSEMNVSTLELGDSALYLCASSNLAGGSYEQYFGPGTRLTVT.

The CDR3 DNA reads as TGTGCCAGCAGCTTAGGGCACGTCAATGAGCAGTTCTTC. Its protein product is CASSLGHVNEQFF. The genes are TRBV11-2 and TRBJ2-1; no clear D gene. This CDR3 is 13 amino acids long. The germline V gene has CDR1 SGHAT and CDR2 FQNNGV. V shed 1 base and J shed 6 bases, with 7 bases lying between them.

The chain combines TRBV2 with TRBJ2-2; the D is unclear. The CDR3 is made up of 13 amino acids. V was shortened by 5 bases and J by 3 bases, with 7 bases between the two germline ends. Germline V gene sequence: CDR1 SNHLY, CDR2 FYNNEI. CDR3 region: CASSLSYTGELFF. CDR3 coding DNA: TGTGCCAGCAGTCTATCCTACACCGGGGAGCTGTTTTTT.

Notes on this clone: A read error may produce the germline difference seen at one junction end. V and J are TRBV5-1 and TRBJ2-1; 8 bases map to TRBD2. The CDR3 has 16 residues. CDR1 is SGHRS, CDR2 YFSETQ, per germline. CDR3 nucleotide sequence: TGCGCCAGCAGCGGGGTAGCGGGGACCTCCCACAATGAGCAGTTCTTC. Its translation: CASSGVAGTSHNEQFF.

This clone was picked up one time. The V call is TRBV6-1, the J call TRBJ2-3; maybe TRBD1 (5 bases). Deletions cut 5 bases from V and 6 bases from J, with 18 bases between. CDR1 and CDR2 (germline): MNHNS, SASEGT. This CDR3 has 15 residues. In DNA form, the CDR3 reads TGTGCCAGCAGTCAATCTAGTGTACAGGTTGATACGCAGTATTTT. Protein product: CASSQSSVQVDTQYF.

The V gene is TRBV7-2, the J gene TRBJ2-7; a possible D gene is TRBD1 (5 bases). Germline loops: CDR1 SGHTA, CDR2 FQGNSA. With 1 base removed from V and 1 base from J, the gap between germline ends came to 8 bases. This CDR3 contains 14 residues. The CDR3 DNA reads TGTGCCAGCAGCTTAGATACAGGTTCCTACGAGCAGTACTTC. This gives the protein CASSLDTGSYEQYF.

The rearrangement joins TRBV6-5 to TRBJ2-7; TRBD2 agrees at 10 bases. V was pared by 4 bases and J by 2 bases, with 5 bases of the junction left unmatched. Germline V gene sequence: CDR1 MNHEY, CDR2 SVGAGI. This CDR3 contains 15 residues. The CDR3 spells CASSWELAGTYEQYF. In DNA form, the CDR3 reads TGTGCCAGCAGTTGGGAACTAGCGGGGACCTACGAGCAGTACTTC.

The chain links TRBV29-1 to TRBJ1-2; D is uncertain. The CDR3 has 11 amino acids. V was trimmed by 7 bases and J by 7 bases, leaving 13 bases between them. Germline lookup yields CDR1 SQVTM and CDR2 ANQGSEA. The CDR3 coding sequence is TGCAGCGGATTGGGAGGTCGTGGCTACACCTTC. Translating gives CSGLGGRGYTF.

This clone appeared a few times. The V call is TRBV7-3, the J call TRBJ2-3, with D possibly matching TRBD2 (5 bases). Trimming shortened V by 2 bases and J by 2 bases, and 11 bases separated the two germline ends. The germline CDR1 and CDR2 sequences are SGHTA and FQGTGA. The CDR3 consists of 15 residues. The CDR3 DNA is TGTGCCAGCAGCTTATCTCGGACTCCCACAGATACGCAGTATTTT. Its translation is CASSLSRTPTDTQYF.

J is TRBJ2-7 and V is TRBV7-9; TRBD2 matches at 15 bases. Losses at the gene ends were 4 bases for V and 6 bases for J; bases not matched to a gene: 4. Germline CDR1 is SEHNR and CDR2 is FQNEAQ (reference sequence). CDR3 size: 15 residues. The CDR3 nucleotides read TGTGCCAGCAGCTACCGGACTAGCGGGGGGGTCGAGCAGTACTTC. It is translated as CASSYRTSGGVEQYF.

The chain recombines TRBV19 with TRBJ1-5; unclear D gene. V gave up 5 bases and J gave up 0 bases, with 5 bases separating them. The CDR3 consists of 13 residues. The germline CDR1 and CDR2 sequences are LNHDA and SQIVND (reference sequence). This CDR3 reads CASSPDSNQPQHF. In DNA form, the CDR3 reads TGTGCCAGTAGTCCAGATAGCAATCAGCCCCAGCATTTT.

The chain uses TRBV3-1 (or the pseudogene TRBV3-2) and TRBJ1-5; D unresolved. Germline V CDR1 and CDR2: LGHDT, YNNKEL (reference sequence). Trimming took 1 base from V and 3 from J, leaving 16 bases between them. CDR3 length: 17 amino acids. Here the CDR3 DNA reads TGTGCCAGCAGCCAAGGTCCTTTCAGAGGTAACAATCAGCCCCAGCATTTT. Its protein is CASSQGPFRGNNQPQHF.

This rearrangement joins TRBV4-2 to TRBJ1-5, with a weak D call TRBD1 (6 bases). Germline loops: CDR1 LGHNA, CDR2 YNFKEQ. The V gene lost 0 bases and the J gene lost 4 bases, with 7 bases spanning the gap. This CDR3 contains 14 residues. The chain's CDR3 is CASSQEGGNQPQHF. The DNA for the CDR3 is TGTGCCAGCAGCCAAGAAGGGGGTAATCAGCCCCAGCATTTT.

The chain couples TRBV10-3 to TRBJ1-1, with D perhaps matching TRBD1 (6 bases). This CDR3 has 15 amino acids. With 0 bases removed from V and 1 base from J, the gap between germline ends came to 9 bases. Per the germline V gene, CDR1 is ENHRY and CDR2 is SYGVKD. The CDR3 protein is CAISESGAENTEAFF. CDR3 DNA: TGTGCCATCAGTGAGTCGGGGGCAGAGAACACTGAAGCTTTCTTT.

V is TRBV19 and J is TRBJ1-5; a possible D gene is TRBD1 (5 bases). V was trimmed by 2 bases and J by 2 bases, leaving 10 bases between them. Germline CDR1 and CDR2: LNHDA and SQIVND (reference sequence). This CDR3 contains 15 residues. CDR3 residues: CASSIIGVGNQPQHF. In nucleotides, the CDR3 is TGTGCCAGTAGTATAATAGGGGTGGGCAATCAGCCCCAGCATTTT.

The CDR3 nucleotides are TGCACCGGGGGTGAGGGCTCCGTGACTGAAGCTTTCTTT. This codes for CTGGEGSVTEAFF. The gene calls are TRBV29-1 and TRBJ1-1, with a possible D match to TRBD1 (5 bases). CDR3 length equals 13 residues. Germline CDR1 SQVTM, CDR2 ANQGSEA.

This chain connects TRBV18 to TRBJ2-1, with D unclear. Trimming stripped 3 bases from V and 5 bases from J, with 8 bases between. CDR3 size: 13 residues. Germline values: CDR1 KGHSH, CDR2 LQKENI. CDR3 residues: CASSPRQNNEQFF. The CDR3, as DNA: TGTGCCAGCTCACCGCGTCAAAACAATGAGCAGTTCTTC.

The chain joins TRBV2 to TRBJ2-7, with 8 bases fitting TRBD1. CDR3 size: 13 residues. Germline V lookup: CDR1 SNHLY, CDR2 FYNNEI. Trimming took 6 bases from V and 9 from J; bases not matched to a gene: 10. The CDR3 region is CASSRQGLAGQYF. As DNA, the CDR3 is TGTGCCAGCAGCAGACAGGGGTTAGCAGGGCAGTACTTC.

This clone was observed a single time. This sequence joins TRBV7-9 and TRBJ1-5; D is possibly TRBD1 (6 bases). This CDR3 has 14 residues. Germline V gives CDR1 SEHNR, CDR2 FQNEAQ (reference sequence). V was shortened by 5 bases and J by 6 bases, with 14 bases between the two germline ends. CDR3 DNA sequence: TGTGCCAGCAGCCGGGGGGGGCTCGGTCAGCCCCAGCATTTT. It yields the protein CASSRGGLGQPQHF.

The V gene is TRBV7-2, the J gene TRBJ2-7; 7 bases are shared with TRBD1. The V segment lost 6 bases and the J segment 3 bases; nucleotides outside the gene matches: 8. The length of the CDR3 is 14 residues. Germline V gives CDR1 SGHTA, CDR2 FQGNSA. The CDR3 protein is CASSQGRGFYEQYF. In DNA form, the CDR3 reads TGTGCCAGCAGTCAGGGCAGGGGGTTCTACGAGCAGTACTTC.

This CDR3 reads CASSNGRATGELFF. CDR3 coding DNA: TGTGCCAGCAGCAACGGGAGGGCCACCGGGGAGCTGTTTTTT. This chain joins TRBV6-2 or TRBV6-3 and TRBJ2-2, with 8 positions matching TRBD2. The CDR3 is made up of 14 amino acids. The germline V gene encodes CDR1 MNHEY and CDR2 SVGEGT. V was pared by 6 bases and J by 4 bases, with 4 bases of the junction left unmatched.

The CDR3 nucleotides read TGTGCCAGCAGCCAAGATAGCGCCGGGGTACTCCAGCATTTT. It is translated as CASSQDSAGVLQHF. The V and J genes are TRBV3-1 (or the pseudogene TRBV3-2) and TRBJ1-5; D not resolved. Germline CDR1 reads LGHDT; CDR2 reads YNNKEL (reference sequence). The CDR3 is 14 amino acids. The V and J ends lost 0 bases and 12 bases respectively, with 15 bases between them.

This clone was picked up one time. The CDR3: CASSLERVGGGFTDTQYF. DNA for the CDR3: TGTGCCAGCAGCTTAGAAAGGGTCGGCGGGGGCTTCACAGATACGCAGTATTTT. This rearrangement joins TRBV7-2 to TRBJ2-3; D may be TRBD2 (7 bases). V dropped 1 base and J dropped 2 bases, with 19 bases sitting between them. Germline assignment: CDR1 SGHTA and CDR2 FQGNSA. The CDR3 consists of 18 residues.

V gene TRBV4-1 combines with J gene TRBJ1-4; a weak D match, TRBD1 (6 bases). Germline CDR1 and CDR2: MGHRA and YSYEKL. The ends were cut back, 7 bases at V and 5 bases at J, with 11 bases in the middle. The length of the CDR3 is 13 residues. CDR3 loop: CASTDQGNEKLFF. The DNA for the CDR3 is TGCGCCAGCACCGATCAGGGGAATGAAAAACTGTTTTTT.